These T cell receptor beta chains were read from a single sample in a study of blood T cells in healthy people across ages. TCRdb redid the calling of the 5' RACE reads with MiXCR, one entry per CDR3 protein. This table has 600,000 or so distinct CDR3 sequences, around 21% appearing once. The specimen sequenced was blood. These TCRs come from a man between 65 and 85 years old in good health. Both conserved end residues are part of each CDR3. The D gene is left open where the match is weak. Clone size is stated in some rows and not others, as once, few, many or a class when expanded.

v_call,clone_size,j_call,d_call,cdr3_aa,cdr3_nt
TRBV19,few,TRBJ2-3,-,CASSHQGPDTQYF,TGTGCCAGTAGCCATCAGGGCCCAGATACGCAGTATTTT
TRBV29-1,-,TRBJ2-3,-,CSVGGSSSTDTQYF,TGCAGCGTTGGAGGTTCCTCTAGCACAGATACGCAGTATTTT
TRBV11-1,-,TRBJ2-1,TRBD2,CASSARTSGGSYNEQFF,TGTGCCAGCAGCGCTCGGACTAGCGGGGGTTCCTACAATGAGCAGTTCTTC
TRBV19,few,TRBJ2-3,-,CASSMSPATDTQYF,TGTGCCAGTAGTATGAGTCCAGCCACAGATACGCAGTATTTT
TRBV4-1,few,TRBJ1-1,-,CASSQREGNTEAFF,TGCGCCAGCAGCCAAAGGGAGGGGAACACTGAAGCTTTCTTT
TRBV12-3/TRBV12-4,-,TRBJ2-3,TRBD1,CASSLALPGGQYF,TGTGCCAGCAGTTTAGCGCTTCCAGGGGGCCAGTATTTT
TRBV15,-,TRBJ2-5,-,CATSRADGVQETQYF,TGTGCCACCAGCAGAGCAGACGGTGTACAGGAGACCCAGTACTTC
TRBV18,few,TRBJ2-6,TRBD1,CASSPPGQKHSGANVLTF,TGTGCCAGCTCACCCCCGGGACAGAAACACTCTGGGGCCAACGTCCTGACTTTC
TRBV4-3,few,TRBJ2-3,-,CASSPGFGDTQYF,TGCGCCAGCAGCCCAGGGTTCGGGGATACGCAGTATTTT
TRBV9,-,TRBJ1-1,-,CASSARQYTEAFF,TGTGCCAGCAGCGCAAGACAGTACACTGAAGCTTTCTTT
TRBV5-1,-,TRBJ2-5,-,CASSSYTDQETQYF,TGCGCCAGCAGCTCTTACACAGATCAAGAGACCCAGTACTTC
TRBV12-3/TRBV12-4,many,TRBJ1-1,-,CASSFGGDTEAFF,TGTGCCAGCAGTTTTGGGGGGGACACTGAAGCTTTCTTT
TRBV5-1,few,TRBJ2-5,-,CASSPYRSQETQYF,TGCGCCAGCAGCCCCTATCGGAGCCAAGAGACCCAGTACTTC
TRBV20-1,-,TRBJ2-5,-,CSARLSVQETQYF,TGCAGTGCTAGACTTAGCGTACAAGAGACCCAGTACTTC
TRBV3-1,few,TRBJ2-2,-,CASSQGDVYTGELFF,TGTGCCAGCAGCCAAGGGGACGTATACACCGGGGAGCTGTTTTTT
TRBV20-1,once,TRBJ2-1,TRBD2,CSARGLEAYNEQFF,TGCAGTGCTAGGGGACTAGAGGCTTACAATGAGCAGTTCTTC
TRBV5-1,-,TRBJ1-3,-,CASSLVGAGSGNTIYF,TGCGCCAGCAGCTTGGTCGGCGCCGGCTCTGGAAACACCATATATTTT
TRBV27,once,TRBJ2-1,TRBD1,CASSFDRALSNEQFF,TGTGCCAGCAGTTTCGACAGGGCCCTTTCCAATGAGCAGTTCTTC
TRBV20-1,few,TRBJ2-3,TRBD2,CSAREPAGGLTDTQYF,TGCAGTGCTCGGGAACCAGCGGGGGGTTTAACAGATACGCAGTATTTT
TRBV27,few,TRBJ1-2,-,CASSLTSQANYGYTF,TGTGCCAGCAGTCTAACCTCCCAGGCTAACTATGGCTACACCTTC
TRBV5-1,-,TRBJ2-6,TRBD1,CASSLIGTGTSGANVLTF,TGCGCCAGCAGCTTGATAGGGACAGGGACCTCTGGGGCCAACGTCCTGACTTTC
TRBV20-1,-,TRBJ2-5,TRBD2,CSATPPGLAGVETQYF,TGCAGTGCTACGCCTCCGGGACTAGCGGGAGTGGAGACCCAGTACTTC
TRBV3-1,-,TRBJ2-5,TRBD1,CASSHGRGRETQYF,TGTGCCAGCAGCCATGGCAGGGGGCGCGAGACCCAGTACTTC
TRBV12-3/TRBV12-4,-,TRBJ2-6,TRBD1,CASRRDSLSGANVLTF,TGTGCCAGCAGGAGGGACAGCCTCTCTGGGGCCAACGTCCTGACTTTC
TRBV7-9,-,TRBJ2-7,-,CASSWGGSNTYEQYF,TGTGCCAGCAGCTGGGGGGGCAGCAATACCTACGAGCAGTACTTC
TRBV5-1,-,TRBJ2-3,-,CASSLGGESSDTQYF,TGCGCCAGCAGCTTGGGGGGAGAATCGTCAGATACGCAGTATTTT
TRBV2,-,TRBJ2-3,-,CASSELDSDTQYF,TGTGCCAGCAGTGAACTCGACTCGGATACGCAGTATTTT
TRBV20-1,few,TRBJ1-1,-,CSAKGTLNTEAFF,TGCAGTGCTAAAGGGACACTCAACACTGAAGCTTTCTTT
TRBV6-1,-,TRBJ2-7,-,CASSEVSATYEQYF,TGTGCCAGCAGTGAAGTGTCGGCGACCTACGAGCAGTACTTC
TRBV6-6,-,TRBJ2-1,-,CASRRSPEGKNEQFF,TGTGCCAGCAGGAGGTCCCCCGAAGGGAAAAATGAGCAGTTCTTC
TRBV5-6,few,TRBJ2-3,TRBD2,CASSLMTSGSRGTDTQYF,TGTGCCAGCAGCTTGATGACTAGCGGGAGTAGGGGCACAGATACGCAGTATTTT
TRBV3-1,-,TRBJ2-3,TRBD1,CASSHRDRETDTQYF,TGTGCCAGCAGTCACCGGGACAGGGAGACAGATACGCAGTATTTT
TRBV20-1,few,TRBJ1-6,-,CSASPGHSNSPLHF,TGCAGTGCTAGCCCGGGACATTCTAATTCACCCCTCCACTTT
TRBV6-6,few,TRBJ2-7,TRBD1,CASSYSTGGEQYF,TGTGCCAGCAGTTACTCGACAGGGGGCGAGCAGTACTTC
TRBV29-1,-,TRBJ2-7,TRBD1,CSVATGGYEQYF,TGCAGCGTTGCGACAGGGGGCTACGAGCAGTACTTC
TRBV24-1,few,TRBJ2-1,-,CATSDSFGLATQFF,TGTGCCACCAGTGATTCCTTTGGGCTGGCGACTCAGTTCTTC
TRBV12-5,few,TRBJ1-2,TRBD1,CASGPRYRTGDAHLGYTF,TGCGCTAGTGGTCCACGATATAGGACAGGAGATGCACACCTTGGCTACACCTTC
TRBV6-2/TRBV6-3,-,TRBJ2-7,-,CAASQTYEQYF,TGTGCCGCCTCCCAAACCTACGAGCAGTACTTC
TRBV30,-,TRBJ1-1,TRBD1,CAWSRDRMNTEAFF,TGTGCCTGGAGTCGGGACAGGATGAACACTGAAGCTTTCTTT
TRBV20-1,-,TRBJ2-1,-,CSASRAGEQFF,TGCAGTGCTAGCAGGGCTGGTGAGCAGTTCTTC
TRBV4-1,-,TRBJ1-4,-,CASSPRPGGLGEKLFF,TGCGCCAGCAGCCCCCGACCGGGGGGCTTGGGTGAAAAACTGTTTTTT
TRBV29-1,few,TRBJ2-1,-,CSVDRQGAEQFF,TGCAGCGTTGATAGGCAGGGAGCTGAGCAGTTCTTC
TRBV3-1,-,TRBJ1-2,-,CASSQWAVDGYTF,TGTGCCAGCAGCCAATGGGCAGTGGATGGCTACACCTTC
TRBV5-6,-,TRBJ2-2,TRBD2,CASSLLPHGRATGELFF,TGTGCCAGCAGCTTGTTGCCACACGGGAGGGCCACCGGGGAGCTGTTTTTT
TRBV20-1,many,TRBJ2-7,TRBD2,CSAKLAVPYEQYF,TGCAGTGCTAAACTAGCGGTCCCCTACGAGCAGTACTTC
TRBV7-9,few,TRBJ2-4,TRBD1,CASSLEFGDRDIQYF,TGTGCCAGCAGCTTAGAATTTGGGGACAGAGACATTCAGTACTTC
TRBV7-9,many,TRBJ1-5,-,CASSLASSVGQPQHF,TGTGCCAGCAGCTTAGCTTCGTCGGTCGGACAGCCCCAGCATTTT
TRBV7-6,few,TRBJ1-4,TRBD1,CASSPGGKSGEKLFF,TGTGCCAGCAGCCCAGGGGGTAAAAGTGGAGAAAAACTGTTTTTT
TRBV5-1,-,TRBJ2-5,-,CASSLEGFQETQYF,TGCGCCAGCAGCTTGGAAGGGTTTCAAGAGACCCAGTACTTC
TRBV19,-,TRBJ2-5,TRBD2,CASSVGTSVEQYF,TGTGCCAGTAGTGTCGGGACTAGCGTTGAGCAGTACTTC
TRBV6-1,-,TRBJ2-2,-,CASRPRGQADTGELFF,TGTGCCAGCAGGCCTCGAGGGCAGGCAGACACCGGGGAGCTGTTTTTT
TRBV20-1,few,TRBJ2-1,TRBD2,CSARSGLATVGDEQFF,TGCAGTGCTAGATCGGGACTAGCGACCGTAGGCGATGAGCAGTTCTTT
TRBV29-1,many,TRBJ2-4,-,CSVDPGQDIQYF,TGCAGCGTTGACCCGGGACAAGACATTCAGTACTTC
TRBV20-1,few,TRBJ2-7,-,CSVLVSYEQYF,TGCAGTGTGCTAGTCTCCTACGAGCAGTACTTC
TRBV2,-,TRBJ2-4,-,CASGGVAKNIQYF,TGTGCCAGCGGGGGCGTAGCCAAAAACATTCAGTACTTC
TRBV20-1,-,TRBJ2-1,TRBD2,CSAGIAGVILNEQFF,TGCAGTGCAGGAATAGCGGGAGTGATTCTCAATGAGCAGTTCTTC
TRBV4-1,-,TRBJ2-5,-,CASSQDTREQYF,TGCGCCAGCAGCCAAGATACCCGGGAGCAGTACTTC
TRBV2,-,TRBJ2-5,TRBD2,CASSGSGRAETQYF,TGTGCCAGCAGTGGGAGCGGGAGAGCGGAGACCCAGTACTTC
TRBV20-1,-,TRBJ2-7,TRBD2,CSAGTEILAGGTYEQYF,TGCAGTGCCGGGACAGAGATACTAGCGGGAGGCACCTACGAGCAGTACTTC
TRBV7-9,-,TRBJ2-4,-,CASSPPRVIGEAMAKNIQYF,TGTGCCAGCAGCCCGCCGAGGGTAATAGGGGAAGCTATGGCCAAAAACATTCAGTACTTC